Detailed here is one T cell receptor beta chain. RNA transcripts were the template for amplifying TCR beta CDR3 regions. During a first-round RT-PCR of the TCR CDR3, the HTBI primer set was used. In TCRdb, the multiplex PCR reads were re-called with MiXCR into one record per CDR3 protein. This table holds over 650,000 distinct CDR3 sequences, about 45% found once. This specimen comes from a study of T cells in Graves' hyperthyroidism and ophthalmopathy. The CDR3 totals 14 residues. It was uncontrolled infection, other autoimmune disease, pregnancy or lactation that excluded patients. The chain carries TRBV12-3 or TRBV12-4 and TRBJ1-1; 7 positions agree with TRBD1. The specimen sequenced was peripheral blood or thyroid tissue (not recorded which). This clonotype was obtained from an adult man with Graves' disease, either hyperthyroidism or ophthalmopathy (not recorded which). This CDR3 is CAVGKGAVNTEAFF. In nucleotides, the CDR3 is TGTGCAGTAGGTAAGGGGGCGGTGAACACTGAAGCTTTCTTT.